What follows are 10 T cell receptor beta chains derived from one specimen sequenced in a study of OX40 agonist ivuxolimab in advanced cancers. Assay: immunoSEQ multiplex PCR; the TCRdb copy retains only in-frame clones and omits some. The top ten clones hold 0.85% to 1.1% of a sample with around 45,000 clones, around nine tenths of them seen once. Sequenced material: CD4+ or CD8+ T cells sorted from blood, taken in a trial of the OX40 agonist ivuxolimab. These receptors were taken from an adult with an advanced solid tumor such as melanoma, head and neck, liver or kidney cancer.

The chain links TRBV15 to TRBJ2-6, with TRBD1 matching over 11 bases. Trimming took 3 bases from V and 0 from J; bases not matched to a gene: 4. The CDR3 loop spans 18 amino acids. Looked up from germline, CDR1 is LNHNV and CDR2 is YYDKDF (reference sequence). CDR3 sequence (DNA): TGTGCCACCAGCAGCGGACAGGGGGCGAGCTCTGGGGCCAACGTCCTGACTTTC. Protein: CATSSGQGASSGANVLTF. Full variable domain (missing parts from reference TRBV15 and TRBJ2-6): DAMVIQNPRYQVTQFGKPVTLSCSQTLNHNVMYWYQQKSSQAPKLLFHYYDKDFNNEADTPDNFQSRRPNTSFCFLDIRSPGLGDTAMYLCATSSGQGASSGANVLTFGAGSRLTVL.

The chain joins TRBV5-1 to TRBJ2-7; tentative D call: TRBD2 (6 bases). Germline values: CDR1 SGHRS, CDR2 YFSETQ. V lost 4 bases and J lost 5, with 13 bases in between. The CDR3 sequence is 13 residues long. The CDR3 coding sequence is TGCGCCAGCAGCCTCGGAGGGCCGAACGAGCAGTACTTC. It encodes CASSLGGPNEQYF.

The V gene is TRBV29-1, the J gene TRBJ2-3; 11 bases line up with TRBD2. From germline, CDR1 is SQVTM and CDR2 ANQGSEA. The CDR3 loop spans 15 amino acids. V lost 7 bases and J lost 2; bases outside the gene matches: 8. CDR3 protein: CSDPTSGGSTDTQYF. The CDR3 DNA reads TGCAGCGACCCCACTAGCGGGGGCTCCACAGATACGCAGTATTTT.

This clone came up once. This sequence joins TRBV6-1 and TRBJ1-1, with TRBD1 matching over 7 bases. CDR3 length: 13 amino acids. The germline V gene has CDR1 MNHNS and CDR2 SASEGT. V lost 5 bases to trimming and J lost 1 base; unmatched junction nucleotides: 1. The CDR3 nucleotides read TGTGCCAGCAGTAGACAGGGGAACACTGAAGCTTTCTTT. Translating gives CASSRQGNTEAFF.

The V call is TRBV19, the J call TRBJ1-5, with D hard to call. The CDR3 runs 14 residues. V shed 3 bases and J shed 5 bases, with 11 bases lying between them. Germline V gene lookup returns CDR1 LNHDA and CDR2 SQIVND (reference sequence). This chain's CDR3 is CASSIEYRDQPQHF. CDR3 DNA sequence: TGTGCCAGTAGTATTGAGTACCGGGATCAGCCCCAGCATTTT. The full variable domain, in which reference TRBV19 and TRBJ1-5 provide the parts outside the CDR3, is DGGITQSPKYLFRKEGQNVTLSCEQNLNHDAMYWYRQDPGQGLRLIYYSQIVNDFQKGDIAEGYSVSREKKESFPLTVTSAQKNPTAFYLCASSIEYRDQPQHFGDGTRLSIL.

The chain has TRBV5-1 and TRBJ2-2, with D possibly matching TRBD2 (6 bases). V lost 2 bases and J lost 5, with 13 bases in between. Germline V gives CDR1 SGHRS, CDR2 YFSETQ. The CDR3 runs to 15 residues. The CDR3, as DNA: TGCGCCAGCAGCTTACACCAGGCGGGGACCGGGGAGCTGTTTTTT. Encoded protein: CASSLHQAGTGELFF. Full variable domain (outside the CDR3, taken from reference TRBV5-1 and TRBJ2-2): KAGVTQTPRYLIKTRGQQVTLSCSPISGHRSVSWYQQTPGQGLQFLFEYFSETQRNKGNFPGRFSGRQFSNSRSEMNVSTLELGDSALYLCASSLHQAGTGELFFGEGSRLTVL.

The chain employs TRBV7-2 and TRBJ1-2, with 7 bases aligning to TRBD1. The germline V gene encodes CDR1 SGHTA and CDR2 FQGNSA. V shed 2 bases, J shed 5 bases, and the junction held 14 bases outside the gene matches. The CDR3 totals 17 residues. The CDR3 bases are TGTGCCAGCAGCTTAATCTCATATCGGGGACAGTCATATGGCTACACCTTC. Its protein is CASSLISYRGQSYGYTF.

CDR3 region: CASSLEAQGDEQFF. DNA for the CDR3: TGTGCCAGCAGCTTAGAGGCCCAGGGGGATGAGCAGTTCTTC. V and J are TRBV7-6 and TRBJ2-1; 7 nucleotides line up with TRBD1. This CDR3 region has 14 residues. The junction had 5 bases not matched to a gene; V was cut back by 1 base and J by 8 bases. Germline CDR1 and CDR2: SGHVS and FNYEAQ.

This chain uses TRBV28 with TRBJ2-7; 10 bases are shared with TRBD2. V shed 2 bases and J 4 bases; nucleotides not matched to a gene: 11. Germline V lookup: CDR1 MDHEN, CDR2 SYDVKM. The CDR3 length is 17 residues. The CDR3: CASSLGLAGERRYEQYF. Written as DNA, the CDR3 is TGTGCCAGCAGTTTAGGGCTAGCGGGAGAGCGGAGGTACGAGCAGTACTTC.

The chain recombines TRBV10-2 with TRBJ2-5, with 8 nucleotides matching TRBD1. With the DNA end fitting TRBJ2-7 better, the J assignment may be wrong. Per the germline V gene, CDR1 is WSHSY and CDR2 is SAAADI. The CDR3 length is 15 residues. The CDR3: CASSDYGGQGYEQYF. As DNA, the CDR3 is TGCGCCAGCAGTGACTATGGTGGACAGGGATACGAGCAGTACTTC.